The 29 T cell receptor beta chains below come from one sample, sequenced in a study of blood T cell repertoires in COVID-19 (dated by TCRdb to 2020 to 2022). Libraries came from the immunoSEQ multiplex PCR assay. In TCRdb, the immuneACCESS table is reduced to in-frame sequences with V and J assigned. These tables do not hold every clone; where another copy was compared, an unresolved V gene accounts for under half, and the others remain unexplained. Present in this sample are more than 250,000 clones, 87% of which were seen just once. Of the sample, 5.5% to 6% falls within the top ten clones. Sequencing input: PBMCs or T cells enriched from blood (not recorded which). These receptors originate from a woman under 40 who had recovered from COVID-19.

The chain joins TRBV5-1 to TRBJ1-4; D is unclear. Germline CDR1 is SGHRS and CDR2 is YFSETQ. The CDR3 is made up of 15 amino acids. Trimming shortened V by 1 base and J by 2 bases, and 9 bases separated the two germline ends. The CDR3 region is CASSLWAGTNEKLFF. The DNA of the CDR3 is TGCGCCAGCAGCTTGTGGGCTGGGACTAATGAAAAACTGTTTTTT.

The rearrangement uses TRBV5-1 and TRBJ2-3, with 10 bases lining up with TRBD2. The ends lost 0 bases at V and 7 bases at J; junction bases unmatched: 5. The CDR3 has 15 amino acids. Germline values: CDR1 SGHRS, CDR2 YFSETQ. The CDR3 spells CASSLVLAGAHTQYF. The CDR3 DNA reads TGCGCCAGCAGCTTGGTTCTAGCGGGGGCACATACGCAGTATTTT.

This clone appeared a single time. The V call is TRBV28, the J call TRBJ1-2, with TRBD1 as a possible D gene (6 bases). CDR1 MDHEN and CDR2 SYDVKM come from the germline V gene. This CDR3 region has 13 residues. V lost 7 bases and J 7 bases, leaving 16 bases between the germline ends. The CDR3 is CASIEQGRGGYTF. CDR3 coding DNA: TGTGCCAGCATTGAGCAGGGGAGAGGTGGCTACACCTTC.

This clone was recorded a few times. This chain joins TRBV2 and TRBJ2-1; 8 positions agree with TRBD2. V shed 6 bases, J shed 10 bases, and the junction held 17 bases outside the gene matches. Looked up from germline, CDR1 is SNHLY and CDR2 is FYNNEI. This CDR3 spans 16 amino acids. The CDR3 protein is CASRRGLRGGFNEQFF. The CDR3 DNA reads as TGTGCCAGCAGGCGGGGGCTCCGGGGGGGCTTCAACGAGCAGTTCTTC.

The chain has TRBV6-2 or TRBV6-3 and TRBJ2-1, with D maybe TRBD1 (7 bases). This CDR3 contains 15 residues. The V end was cut by 4 bases, the J end by 4 bases, with 14 bases between. Germline V gene data show CDR1 as MNHEY and CDR2 as SVGEGT. CDR3 loop: CASSSDREAYNEQFF. The CDR3, as DNA: TGTGCCAGCAGTTCCGACAGGGAGGCTTACAATGAGCAGTTCTTC.

This chain uses TRBV4-2 with TRBJ1-1; no definite D call. CDR1 is LGHNA and CDR2 is YNFKEQ in the germline V gene. V lost 2 bases and J lost 5, with 12 bases in between. The CDR3 extends over 14 amino acids. In nucleotides, the CDR3 is TGTGCCAGCAGCCAACAGGTCCGGGGAACTGAAGCTTTCTTT. Protein product: CASSQQVRGTEAFF.

CDR3 DNA: TGTGCCATCAGTGAGTCGGGGGGTCTAAGTCAGCCCCAGCATTTT. Protein product: CAISESGGLSQPQHF. The chain carries TRBV10-3 and TRBJ1-5, with D possibly being TRBD1 (5 bases). CDR1 and CDR2 from the germline V gene are ENHRY and SYGVKD. The CDR3 extends over 15 amino acids. V lost 0 bases and J lost 6, with 12 bases in between.

The V call is TRBV7-8, the J call TRBJ2-1, with 7 bases that match TRBD1. With V trimmed by 7 bases and J by 1 base, 7 bases remained unmatched. Germline CDR1 SGHVS, CDR2 FQNEAQ. The CDR3 sequence is 15 residues long. The CDR3 coding sequence is TGTGCCAGCACCATTGACAGGGTTTCCTACAATGAGCAGTTCTTC. It specifies CASTIDRVSYNEQFF.

This chain connects TRBV7-3 to TRBJ2-3, with D tentatively TRBD2 (5 bases). The CDR3 contains 16 residues. Germline V gives CDR1 SGHTA, CDR2 FQGTGA. Trimming took 5 bases from V and 0 from J, leaving 15 bases between them. CDR3 sequence: CASSAPHPGSTDTQYF. In DNA form, the CDR3 reads TGTGCCAGCAGCGCCCCCCACCCGGGGAGCACAGATACGCAGTATTTT.

The rearrangement links TRBV24-1 to TRBJ2-2; TRBD1 is a possible D gene (6 bases). CDR3 length equals 16 residues. Germline CDR1 is KGHDR and CDR2 is SFDVKD. V lost 2 bases to trimming and J lost 0 bases, with 9 bases between them. The CDR3 sequence is CATSDSGQANTGELFF. The DNA for the CDR3 is TGTGCCACCAGTGATTCGGGACAAGCGAACACCGGGGAGCTGTTTTTT.

The CDR3 DNA is TGCGCCAGCACCCCGACAGGGGTCAAGGAGACCCAGTACTTC. Its translation is CASTPTGVKETQYF. The genes are TRBV23-1 and TRBJ2-5; 8 positions match TRBD1. TRBV23-1 belongs to the ORF category, with a function that is uncertain. The CDR3 covers 14 residues. Unmatched junction bases numbered 9, after V lost 7 bases and J lost 5 bases.

J is TRBJ2-1 and V is TRBV18, with TRBD1 matching over 11 bases. CDR3 length: 15 residues. Germline V gene sequence: CDR1 KGHSH, CDR2 LQKENI. Trimming removed 3 bases from V and 6 bases from J; junction bases left unmatched: 4. CDR3 in DNA: TGTGCCAGCTCACCGACCGGGACAGGGGGCAATGAGCAGTTCTTC. This encodes CASSPTGTGGNEQFF.

This chain uses TRBV18 with TRBJ1-5; TRBD1 matches 8 bases. CDR3 length: 15 amino acids. J lost 3 bases, V lost 6 bases, and 7 bases had no gene match. Germline values: CDR1 KGHSH, CDR2 LQKENI. The CDR3 coding sequence is TGTGCCAGCTCTCGCGGACAGGGAACCAATCAGCCCCAGCATTTT. Protein: CASSRGQGTNQPQHF.

The V and J genes are TRBV3-1 (or the pseudogene TRBV3-2) and TRBJ1-2; 7 positions agree with TRBD1. Trimming cost V 3 bases and J 4 bases; bases outside gene matches: 5. The length of the CDR3 is 14 residues. In germline, CDR1 is LGHDT, CDR2 YNNKEL (reference sequence). In nucleotides, the CDR3 is TGTGCCAGCAGCCAGCTGGGACAGATCTATGGCTACACCTTC. Protein product: CASSQLGQIYGYTF.

The J gene is TRBJ1-5, the V gene TRBV27, with no clear D. V lost 2 bases to trimming and J lost 11 bases, with 16 bases between them. The CDR3 contains 14 residues. Per germline, CDR1 MNHEY and CDR2 SMNVEV (reference sequence). The CDR3: CASSLKGSSRAQHF. The DNA for the CDR3 is TGTGCCAGCAGTTTAAAAGGCTCATCCCGGGCCCAGCATTTT.

The chain combines TRBV27 with TRBJ1-2, with D unclear. V shed 6 bases and J shed 4 bases, with 21 bases lying between them. The CDR3 has 16 residues. Germline lookup yields CDR1 MNHEY and CDR2 SMNVEV (reference sequence). In DNA, the CDR3 is TGTGCCAGCAGAACTATTCGGACCGGGAAGCCCTATGGCTACACCTTC. Its protein is CASRTIRTGKPYGYTF.

J is TRBJ2-2 and V is TRBV11-3; possible D gene TRBD2, 6 bases. Germline CDR1 and CDR2: SGHNT and YENEEA. Trimming took 0 bases from V and 6 from J, leaving 8 bases between them. CDR3 length: 14 amino acids. The CDR3 DNA reads TGTGCCAGCAGCTTAGAGGGGGGACCCGGGGAGCTGTTTTTT. Translation: CASSLEGGPGELFF.

The rearrangement uses TRBV27 and TRBJ1-6; no definite D call. V was cut by 6 bases and J by 7 bases, with 10 bases left in between. Germline-derived CDR1 and CDR2 are MNHEY and SMNVEV (reference sequence). The CDR3 runs to 13 residues. CDR3 protein: CASSPTGNSPLHF. Written as DNA, the CDR3 is TGTGCCAGCAGCCCGACTGGGAATTCACCCCTCCACTTT.

This clone has only one observation. The V and J genes are TRBV27 and TRBJ1-2, with D tentatively TRBD1 (5 bases). Germline V gives CDR1 MNHEY, CDR2 SMNVEV (reference sequence). The CDR3 loop spans 14 amino acids. The germline V and J ends were trimmed by 4 bases and 4 bases, with 13 bases remaining between them. The CDR3 region has the DNA TGTGCCAGCAGTTACGGTGGGGCAGTCTATGGCTACACCTTC. Its translation: CASSYGGAVYGYTF.

This chain links TRBV27 with TRBJ2-2; D unclear. The CDR3 length is 15 residues. The germline V gene has CDR1 MNHEY and CDR2 SMNVEV (reference sequence). The ends were cut back, 3 bases at V and 7 bases at J, with 15 bases in the middle. The CDR3 region is CASSLVYPFVGELFF. The CDR3 DNA is TGTGCCAGCAGTTTGGTCTACCCTTTTGTCGGGGAGCTGTTTTTT.

The chain carries TRBV30 and TRBJ1-5, with 7 bases matching TRBD1. With V trimmed by 5 bases and J by 10 bases, 14 bases remained unmatched. Germline CDR1 GTSNPN, CDR2 SVGIG (reference sequence). The length of the CDR3 is 14 residues. CDR3: CAWGEDRSGGPQHF. As DNA, the CDR3 is TGTGCCTGGGGAGAAGACAGGTCAGGGGGACCCCAGCATTTT.

The chain employs TRBV10-3 and TRBJ1-1, with D unclear. The germline CDR1 and CDR2 sequences are ENHRY and SYGVKD. The V and J ends lost 0 bases and 7 bases respectively, with 12 bases between them. This CDR3 is 14 amino acids long. The CDR3 region has the DNA TGTGCCATCAGTGAGTCTTGGGGAGGACGTGAAGCTTTCTTT. The encoded protein is CAISESWGGREAFF.

The rearrangement joins TRBV27 to TRBJ2-2, with 8 bases fitting TRBD2. The CDR3 covers 16 residues. Trimming took 2 bases from V and 4 from J; bases not matched to a gene: 6. Germline CDR1 and CDR2: MNHEY and SMNVEV (reference sequence). CDR3 region: CASSLIAGGGTGELFF. DNA for the CDR3: TGTGCCAGCAGTTTAATCGCGGGGGGAGGCACCGGGGAGCTGTTTTTT.

V gene TRBV9 combines with J gene TRBJ1-2; tentative D call: TRBD1 (5 bases). Trimming took off 3 bases at V and 0 bases at J, with 12 bases between the two ends. Germline V CDR1 and CDR2: SGDLS, YYNGEE. CDR3 length: 15 residues. The CDR3 region is CASSEEGSPNYGYTF. In DNA, the CDR3 is TGTGCCAGCAGCGAGGAGGGGAGTCCTAACTATGGCTACACCTTC.

The CDR3 reads CASSQGWDREGNGYTF. The CDR3 DNA sequence: TGTGCCAGCAGCCAAGGATGGGACAGGGAGGGGAACGGCTACACCTTC. This chain joins TRBV3-1 (or the pseudogene TRBV3-2) and TRBJ1-2; 9 nucleotides match TRBD1. V was pared by 1 base and J by 8 bases, with 11 bases of the junction left unmatched. CDR1 is LGHDT, CDR2 YNNKEL, per germline (reference sequence). The CDR3 has 16 amino acids.

This clone was seen a few times. This chain connects TRBV7-2 to TRBJ2-7; D not certain. Trimming cost V 2 bases and J 7 bases, with 9 bases left between them. The CDR3 runs to 12 residues. In germline, CDR1 is SGHTA, CDR2 FQGNSA. The CDR3: CASSLPFREQYF. DNA for the CDR3: TGTGCCAGCAGCTTACCATTCAGGGAGCAGTACTTC.

J is TRBJ1-6 and V is TRBV30; D gene ambiguous. This CDR3 has 11 residues. Deletions cut 4 bases from V and 11 bases from J, with 9 bases between. Germline assignment: CDR1 GTSNPN and CDR2 SVGIG (reference sequence). The CDR3 sequence is CAWTEGAPLHF. DNA for the CDR3: TGTGCCTGGACAGAGGGTGCACCCCTCCACTTT.

The gene calls are TRBV7-2 and TRBJ1-6, with D uncertain. CDR3 size: 16 residues. Per the germline V gene, CDR1 is SGHTA and CDR2 is FQGNSA. Trimming removed 5 bases from V and 10 bases from J, with 21 bases in between. CDR3 amino acids: CASSPSPPPSGSPLHF. The CDR3 DNA reads as TGTGCCAGCAGCCCCAGTCCCCCGCCTAGTGGATCACCCCTCCACTTT.

This clone was counted a single time. A junction boundary mismatches the germline segment, possibly from a read error. The chain joins TRBV7-7 to TRBJ1-1, with a tentative D call TRBD1 (6 bases). Germline lookup yields CDR1 SSHAT and CDR2 FNYEAQ (reference sequence). This CDR3 has 15 residues. The CDR3 protein is CASSPPQGSNTEAFF. The CDR3 region has the DNA TGTGCTAGCAGCCCACCCCAGGGGTCAAACACTGAAGCTTTCTTT.